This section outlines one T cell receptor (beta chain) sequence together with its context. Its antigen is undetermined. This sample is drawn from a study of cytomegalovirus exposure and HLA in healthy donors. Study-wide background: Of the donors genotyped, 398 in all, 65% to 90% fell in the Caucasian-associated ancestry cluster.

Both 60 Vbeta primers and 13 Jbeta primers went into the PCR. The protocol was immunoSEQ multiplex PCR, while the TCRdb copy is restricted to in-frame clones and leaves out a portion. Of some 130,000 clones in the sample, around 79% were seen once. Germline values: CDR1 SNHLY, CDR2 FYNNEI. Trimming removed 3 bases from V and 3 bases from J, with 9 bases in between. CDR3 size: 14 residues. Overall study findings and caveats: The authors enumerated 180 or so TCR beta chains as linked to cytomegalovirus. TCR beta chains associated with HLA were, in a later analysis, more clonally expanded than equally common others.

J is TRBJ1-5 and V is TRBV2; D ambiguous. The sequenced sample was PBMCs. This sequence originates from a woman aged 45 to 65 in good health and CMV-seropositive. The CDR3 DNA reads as TGTGCCAGCAGTGAGTACAATTCCAATCAGCCCCAGCATTTT. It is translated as CASSEYNSNQPQHF.